Presented here are 3 T cell receptor beta chains from one specimen sequenced in a study of blood T cell repertoires in COVID-19. Assay: immunoSEQ multiplex PCR; the TCRdb copy retains only in-frame clones and omits some. The data show under 200,000 clones, roughly nine tenths seen once. Input material: peripheral blood. These receptors all stem from a woman aged 60 to 75 with COVID-19, enrolled during active disease.

The chain is built from TRBV27 and TRBJ2-3; D is ambiguous. Germline CDR1 is MNHEY and CDR2 is SMNVEV (reference sequence). The V end lost 2 bases, the J end lost 0 bases, and 3 bases lay between the germline ends. This CDR3 region has 13 residues. The CDR3: CASSLTSTDTQYF. The CDR3 DNA follows: TGTGCCAGCAGTTTAACTAGCACAGATACGCAGTATTTT.

This clone was detected only once. V gene TRBV7-9 combines with J gene TRBJ2-1; a possible D gene is TRBD2 (6 bases). Trimming removed 2 bases at V and 4 bases at J, with 15 bases between. This CDR3 region has 16 residues. Germline CDR1 reads SEHNR; CDR2 reads FQNEAQ (reference sequence). The CDR3 region is CASSLRVAEPYNEQFF. CDR3 sequence (DNA): TGTGCCAGCAGCTTACGGGTAGCGGAGCCTTACAATGAGCAGTTCTTC.

The chain carries TRBV7-2 and TRBJ1-2, with 9 bases fitting TRBD1. The germline gives CDR1 SGHTA, CDR2 FQGNSA. V was pared by 5 bases and J by 7 bases, with 11 bases of the junction left unmatched. This CDR3 is built from 15 residues. This CDR3 reads CASSPRGTGRVGYTF. Written as DNA, the CDR3 is TGTGCCAGCAGCCCTAGAGGGACAGGGAGAGTTGGCTACACCTTC.